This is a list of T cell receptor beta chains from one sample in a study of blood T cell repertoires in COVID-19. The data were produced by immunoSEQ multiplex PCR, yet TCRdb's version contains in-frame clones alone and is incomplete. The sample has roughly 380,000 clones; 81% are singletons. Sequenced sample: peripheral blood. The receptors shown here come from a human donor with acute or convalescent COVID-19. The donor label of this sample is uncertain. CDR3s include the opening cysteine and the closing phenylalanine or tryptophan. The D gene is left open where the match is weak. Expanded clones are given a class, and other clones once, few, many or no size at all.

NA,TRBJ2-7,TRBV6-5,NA,CASSRKPGGDEQYF,TGTGCCAGCAGCCGAAAACCGGGGGGCGACGAGCAGTACTTC
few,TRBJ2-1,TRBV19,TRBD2,CASSSERGAGFSSYNEQFF,TGTGCCAGTAGTTCCGAGCGGGGGGCAGGATTTAGCTCCTACAATGAGCAGTTCTTC
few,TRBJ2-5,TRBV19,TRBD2,CASMAGGYQETQYF,TGTGCCAGTATGGCGGGAGGGTACCAAGAGACCCAGTACTTC
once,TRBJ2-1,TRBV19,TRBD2,CASRRSGRAFDEQFF,TGTGCCAGTAGACGGAGCGGGAGGGCCTTCGATGAGCAGTTCTTC
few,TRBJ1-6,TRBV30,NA,CAWSVLSPLHF,TGTGCCTGGAGTGTACTCTCACCCCTCCACTTT
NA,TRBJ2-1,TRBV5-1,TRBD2,CASGLGLADEQFF,TGCGCCAGCGGATTAGGACTAGCCGATGAGCAGTTCTTC
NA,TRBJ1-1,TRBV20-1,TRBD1,CSSQDRARAFF,TGCAGTAGCCAGGACAGGGCGAGGGCTTTCTTT
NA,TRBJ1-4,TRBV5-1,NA,CASSPEIATNEKLFF,TGCGCCAGCAGTCCGGAGATTGCAACTAATGAAAAACTGTTTTTT
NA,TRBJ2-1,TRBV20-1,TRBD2,CSASGGTPQFF,TGCAGTGCTAGCGGGGGGACCCCGCAGTTCTTC
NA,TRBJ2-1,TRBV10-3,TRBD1,CAISESLGGGIYNEQFF,TGTGCCATCAGTGAGTCTTTAGGGGGCGGAATATACAATGAGCAGTTCTTC
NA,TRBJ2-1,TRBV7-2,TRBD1,CASSPLAGGYNEQFF,TGTGCCAGCAGCCCTCTAGCAGGGGGATACAATGAGCAGTTCTTC
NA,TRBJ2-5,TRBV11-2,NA,CASSLRAGARKRTQYF,TGTGCCAGCAGCCTAAGAGCAGGGGCTAGAAAGAGGACCCAGTACTTC
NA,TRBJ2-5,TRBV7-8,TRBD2,CASSSGVGLVQETQYF,TGTGCCAGCAGCTCTGGCGTCGGACTAGTTCAAGAGACCCAGTACTTC
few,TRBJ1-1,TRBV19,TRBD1,CASRLQNTGAISRAFF,TGTGCCAGCAGACTTCAAAATACAGGGGCCATTAGTCGTGCTTTCTTT
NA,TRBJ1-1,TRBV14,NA,CASSQLRLGASAFF,TGTGCCAGCAGCCAATTACGCCTAGGGGCCTCAGCTTTCTTT
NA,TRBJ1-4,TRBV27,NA,CASSLGGGEKLFF,TGTGCCAGCAGTTTAGGGGGGGGAGAAAAACTGTTTTTT
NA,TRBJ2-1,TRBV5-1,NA,CASSMGHSSSYNEQFF,TGCGCCAGCAGCATGGGACACTCGAGCTCCTACAATGAGCAGTTCTTC
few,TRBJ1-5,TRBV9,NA,CASSATGSPGPQHF,TGTGCCAGCAGCGCAACAGGGAGCCCAGGGCCCCAGCATTTT
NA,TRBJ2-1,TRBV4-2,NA,CASSQGTKGNEQFF,TGTGCCAGCAGCCAAGGGACTAAGGGTAATGAGCAGTTCTTC
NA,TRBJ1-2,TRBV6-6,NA,CASSYGGRSYGYTF,TGTGCCAGCAGTTACGGGGGCAGGAGCTATGGCTACACCTTC
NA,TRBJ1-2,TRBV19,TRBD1,CASSIDGTGGAGNGYTF,TGTGCCAGTAGTATAGACGGGACAGGGGGCGCAGGGAATGGCTACACCTTC
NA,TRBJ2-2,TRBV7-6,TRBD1,CASSLVITGESRTGELFF,TGTGCCAGCAGCTTAGTGATTACAGGGGAGAGTAGAACCGGGGAGCTGTTTTTT
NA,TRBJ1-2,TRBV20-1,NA,CSAAAGPGYTF,TGCAGTGCAGCAGCAGGGCCTGGCTACACCTTC
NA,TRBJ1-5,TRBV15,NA,CATSRDGRTAGPQHF,TGTGCCACCAGCAGAGATGGACGGACCGCGGGGCCCCAGCATTTT
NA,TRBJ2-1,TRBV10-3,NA,CAIRADISYNEQFF,TGTGCCATCAGGGCGGACATCTCCTACAATGAGCAGTTCTTC
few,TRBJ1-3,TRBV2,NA,CASSVAGNTIYF,TGTGCCAGCAGTGTTGCGGGAAACACCATATATTTT
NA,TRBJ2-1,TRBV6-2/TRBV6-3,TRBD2,CASSYSPPSGIYNEQFF,TGTGCCAGCAGTTACTCTCCCCCTAGCGGCATATACAATGAGCAGTTCTTC
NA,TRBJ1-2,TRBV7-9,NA,CASSPSGSSYGYTF,TGTGCCAGCAGCCCTTCCGGGAGTTCCTATGGCTACACCTTC
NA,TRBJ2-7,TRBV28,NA,CASSLGGLTILEQYF,TGTGCCAGCAGTTTAGGAGGACTCACTATTCTCGAGCAGTACTTC
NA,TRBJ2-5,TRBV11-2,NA,CASNGLGLGEETQYF,TGTGCCAGCAATGGGCTAGGACTTGGGGAAGAGACCCAGTACTTC
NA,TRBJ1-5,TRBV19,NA,CASTTSGGIQPQHF,TGTGCCAGTACAACCTCGGGGGGGATTCAGCCCCAGCATTTT
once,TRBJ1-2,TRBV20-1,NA,CSASETIYGYTF,TGCAGTGCTAGTGAGACTATCTATGGCTACACCTTC
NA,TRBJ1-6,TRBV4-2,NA,CASSQDSARSNNSPLHF,TGTGCCAGCAGCCAAGATTCGGCCAGGTCGAATAATTCACCCCTCCACTTT
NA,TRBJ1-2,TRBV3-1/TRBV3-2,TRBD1,CASSDSDRVLGYTF,TGTGCCAGCAGCGACTCGGACAGGGTGCTTGGCTACACCTTC
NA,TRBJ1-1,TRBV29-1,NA,CSVVDRNTEAFF,TGCAGCGTTGTTGACAGGAACACTGAAGCTTTCTTT
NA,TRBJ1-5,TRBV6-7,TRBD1,CARPDRGSNQPQHF,TGTGCCAGACCGGACAGGGGCTCCAATCAGCCCCAGCATTTT
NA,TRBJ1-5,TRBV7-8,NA,CASSLFGNQPQHF,TGTGCCAGCAGCCTATTTGGCAATCAGCCCCAGCATTTT
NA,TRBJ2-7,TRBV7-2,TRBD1,CASSQIGQGLTEQYF,TGTGCCAGCAGCCAAATTGGACAGGGCCTAACAGAGCAGTACTTC
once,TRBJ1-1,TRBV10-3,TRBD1,CAISDQTGRNTEAFF,TGTGCCATCAGTGACCAGACAGGGAGGAACACTGAAGCTTTCTTT
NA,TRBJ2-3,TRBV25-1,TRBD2,CASGTGLAGLRTDTQYF,TGTGCCAGCGGAACGGGACTAGCGGGTTTGAGAACAGATACGCAGTATTTT
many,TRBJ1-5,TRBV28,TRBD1,CASEPGQTIIQPQHF,TGTGCCAGCGAACCGGGACAGACTATAATTCAGCCCCAGCATTTT
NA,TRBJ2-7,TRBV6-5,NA,CASSLQTGVYEQYF,TGTGCCAGCAGTCTACAGACAGGAGTCTACGAGCAGTACTTC
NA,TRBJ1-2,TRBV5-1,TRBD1,CASSLVGTEWDYGYTF,TGCGCCAGCAGCTTGGTGGGGACAGAGTGGGACTATGGCTACACCTTC
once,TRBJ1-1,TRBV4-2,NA,CASSQQNSPWAFF,TGTGCCAGCAGCCAGCAAAACTCTCCATGGGCTTTCTTT
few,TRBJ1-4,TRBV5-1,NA,CASSFTSDEKLFF,TGCGCCAGCAGTTTTACTTCGGATGAAAAACTGTTTTTT
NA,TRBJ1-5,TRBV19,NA,CASSIRTGSQPQHF,TGTGCCAGTAGTATTCGTACCGGGTCTCAGCCCCAGCATTTT
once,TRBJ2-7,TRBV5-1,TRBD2,CASSPGLAGGTYEQYF,TGCGCCAGCAGCCCGGGACTAGCGGGAGGAACCTACGAGCAGTACTTC
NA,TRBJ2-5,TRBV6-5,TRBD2,CASTRSGSGETQYF,TGTGCCAGCACTCGGAGCGGGAGTGGGGAGACCCAGTACTTC
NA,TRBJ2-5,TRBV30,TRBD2,CAWSAGLAGTIETQYF,TGTGCCTGGAGTGCTGGACTAGCGGGAACGATAGAGACCCAGTACTTC
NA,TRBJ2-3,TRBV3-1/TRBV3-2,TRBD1,CASSQGIGTVSRDTQYF,TGTGCCAGCAGCCAAGGTATTGGGACAGTGAGTCGTGATACGCAGTATTTT
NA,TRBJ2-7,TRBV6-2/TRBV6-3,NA,CASSPRPLALSSYEQYF,TGTGCCAGCAGTCCCCGGCCCCTAGCCTTGAGCTCCTACGAGCAGTACTTC
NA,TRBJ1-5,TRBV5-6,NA,CASSLGWGGSQPQHF,TGTGCCAGCAGCTTGGGTTGGGGGGGAAGTCAGCCCCAGCATTTT
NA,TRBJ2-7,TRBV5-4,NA,CASSDKRTIHEQYF,TGTGCCAGCAGCGATAAAAGGACTATTCACGAGCAGTACTTC
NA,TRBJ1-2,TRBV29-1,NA,CSASGGANYGYTF,TGCAGCGCCTCCGGGGGGGCTAACTATGGCTACACCTTC